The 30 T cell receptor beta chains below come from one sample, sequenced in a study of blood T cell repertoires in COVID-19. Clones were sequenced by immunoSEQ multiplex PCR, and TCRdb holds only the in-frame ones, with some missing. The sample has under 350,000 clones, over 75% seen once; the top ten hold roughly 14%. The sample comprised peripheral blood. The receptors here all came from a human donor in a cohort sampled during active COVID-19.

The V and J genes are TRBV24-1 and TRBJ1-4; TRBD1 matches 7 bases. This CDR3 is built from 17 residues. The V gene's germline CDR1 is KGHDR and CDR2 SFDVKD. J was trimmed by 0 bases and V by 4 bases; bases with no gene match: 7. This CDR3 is CATSEPGQQATNEKLFF. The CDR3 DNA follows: TGTGCCACCAGTGAGCCGGGACAGCAAGCAACTAATGAAAAACTGTTTTTT.

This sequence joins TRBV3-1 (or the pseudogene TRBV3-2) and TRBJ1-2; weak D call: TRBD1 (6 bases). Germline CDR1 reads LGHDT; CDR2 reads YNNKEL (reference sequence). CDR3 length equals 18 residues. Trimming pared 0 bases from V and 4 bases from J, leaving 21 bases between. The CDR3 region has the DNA TGTGCCAGCAGCCAAGATTCCTCAGGGGCGCAGGGCGGCTATGGCTACACCTTC. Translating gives CASSQDSSGAQGGYGYTF.

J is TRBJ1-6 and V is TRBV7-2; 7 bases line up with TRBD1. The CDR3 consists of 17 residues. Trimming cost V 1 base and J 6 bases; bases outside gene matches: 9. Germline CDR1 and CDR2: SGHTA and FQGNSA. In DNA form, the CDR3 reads TGTGCCAGCAGCTTAGAAACAGGGGCCAAGACTAATTCACCCCTCCACTTT. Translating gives CASSLETGAKTNSPLHF.

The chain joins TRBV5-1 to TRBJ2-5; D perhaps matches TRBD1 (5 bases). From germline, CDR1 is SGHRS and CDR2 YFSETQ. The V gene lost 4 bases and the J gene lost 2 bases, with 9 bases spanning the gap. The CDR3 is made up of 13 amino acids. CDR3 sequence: CASSPTAQETQYF. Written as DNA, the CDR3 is TGCGCCAGCAGCCCGACAGCTCAAGAGACCCAGTACTTC.

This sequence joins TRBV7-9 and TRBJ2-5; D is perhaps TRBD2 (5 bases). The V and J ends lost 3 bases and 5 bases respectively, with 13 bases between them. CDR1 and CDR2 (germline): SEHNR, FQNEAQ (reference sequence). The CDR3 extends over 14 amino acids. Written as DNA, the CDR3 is TGTGCCAGCAGCTTTCAGACATCGGGGGAGACCCAGTACTTC. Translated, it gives CASSFQTSGETQYF. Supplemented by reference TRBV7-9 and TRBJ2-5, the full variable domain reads DTGVSQNPRHKITKRGQNVTFRCDPISEHNRLYWYRQTLGQGPEFLTYFQNEAQLEKSRLLSDRFSAERPKGSFSTLEIQRTEQGDSAMYLCASSFQTSGETQYFGPGTRLLVL.

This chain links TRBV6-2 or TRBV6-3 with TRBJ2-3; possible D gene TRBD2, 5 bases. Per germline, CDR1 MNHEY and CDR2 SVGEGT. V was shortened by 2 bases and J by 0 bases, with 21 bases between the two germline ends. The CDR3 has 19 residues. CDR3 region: CASSYGPPRGLKSTDTQYF. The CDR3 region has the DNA TGTGCCAGCAGTTACGGACCCCCGCGAGGGTTGAAAAGCACAGATACGCAGTATTTT.

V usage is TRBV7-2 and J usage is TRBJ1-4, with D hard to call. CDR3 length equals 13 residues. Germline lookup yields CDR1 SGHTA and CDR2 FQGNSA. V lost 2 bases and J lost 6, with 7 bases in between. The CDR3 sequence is CASSLYSDEKLFF. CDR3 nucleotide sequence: TGTGCCAGCAGCTTATATTCGGATGAAAAACTGTTTTTT.

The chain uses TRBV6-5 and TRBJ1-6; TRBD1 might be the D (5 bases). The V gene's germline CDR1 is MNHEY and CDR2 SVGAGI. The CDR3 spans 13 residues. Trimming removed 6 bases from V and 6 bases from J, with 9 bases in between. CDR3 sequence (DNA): TGTGCCAGCAGACAGGTCCTTAATTCACCCCTCCACTTT. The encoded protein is CASRQVLNSPLHF.

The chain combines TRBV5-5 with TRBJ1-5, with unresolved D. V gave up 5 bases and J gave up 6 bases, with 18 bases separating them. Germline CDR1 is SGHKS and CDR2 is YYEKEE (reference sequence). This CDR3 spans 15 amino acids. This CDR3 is CASSRRPTTSQPQHF. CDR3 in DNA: TGTGCCAGCAGTCGTAGACCCACTACCAGTCAGCCCCAGCATTTT.

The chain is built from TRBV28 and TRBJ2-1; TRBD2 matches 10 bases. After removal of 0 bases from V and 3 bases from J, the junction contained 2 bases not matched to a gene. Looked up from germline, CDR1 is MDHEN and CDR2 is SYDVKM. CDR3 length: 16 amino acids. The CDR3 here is CASSLWASGSYNEQFF. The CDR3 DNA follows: TGTGCCAGCAGTTTATGGGCTAGCGGGAGCTACAATGAGCAGTTCTTC.

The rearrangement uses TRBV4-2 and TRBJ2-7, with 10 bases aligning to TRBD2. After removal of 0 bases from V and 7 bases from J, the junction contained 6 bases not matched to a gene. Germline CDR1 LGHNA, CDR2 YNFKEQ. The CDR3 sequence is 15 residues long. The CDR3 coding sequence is TGTGCCAGCAGCCAAGATACTAGCGGGACAACAGAGCAGTACTTC. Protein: CASSQDTSGTTEQYF.

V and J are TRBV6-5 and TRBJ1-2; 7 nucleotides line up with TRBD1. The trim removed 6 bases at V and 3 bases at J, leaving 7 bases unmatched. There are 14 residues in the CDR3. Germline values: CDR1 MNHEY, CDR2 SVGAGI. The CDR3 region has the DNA TGTGCCAGCAGCTCAGGGGGATCGGACTATGGCTACACCTTC. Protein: CASSSGGSDYGYTF.

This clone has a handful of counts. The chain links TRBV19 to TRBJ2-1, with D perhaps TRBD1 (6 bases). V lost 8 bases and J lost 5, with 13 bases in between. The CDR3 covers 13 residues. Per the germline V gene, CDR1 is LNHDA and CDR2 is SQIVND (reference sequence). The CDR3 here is CASWTADNNEQFF. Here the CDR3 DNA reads TGTGCCAGTTGGACAGCAGACAACAATGAGCAGTTCTTC.

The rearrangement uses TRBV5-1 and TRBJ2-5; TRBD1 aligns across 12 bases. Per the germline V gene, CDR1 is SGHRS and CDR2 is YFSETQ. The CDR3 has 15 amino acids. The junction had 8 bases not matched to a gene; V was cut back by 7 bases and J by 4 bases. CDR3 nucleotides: TGCGCCAGCCGCTCCGGGACAGGGGGCACAGAGACCCAGTACTTC. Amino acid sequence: CASRSGTGGTETQYF. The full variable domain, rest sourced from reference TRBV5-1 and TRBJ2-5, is KAGVTQTPRYLIKTRGQQVTLSCSPISGHRSVSWYQQTPGQGLQFLFEYFSETQRNKGNFPGRFSGRQFSNSRSEMNVSTLELGDSALYLCASRSGTGGTETQYFGPGTRLLVL.

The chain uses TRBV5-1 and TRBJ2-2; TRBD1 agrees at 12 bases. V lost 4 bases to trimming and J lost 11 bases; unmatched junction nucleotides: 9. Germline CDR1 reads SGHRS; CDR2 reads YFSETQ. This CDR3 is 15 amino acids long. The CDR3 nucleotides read TGCGCCAGCAGCAACGGGACAGGGGGCTTTAGTGAGCTGTTTTTT. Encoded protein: CASSNGTGGFSELFF.

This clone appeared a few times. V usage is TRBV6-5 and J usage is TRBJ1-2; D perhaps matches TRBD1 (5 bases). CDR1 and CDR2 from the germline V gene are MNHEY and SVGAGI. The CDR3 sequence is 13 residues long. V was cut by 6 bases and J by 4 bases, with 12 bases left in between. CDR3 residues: CASRAGQGYGYTF. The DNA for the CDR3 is TGTGCCAGCAGGGCAGGGCAGGGCTATGGCTACACCTTC.

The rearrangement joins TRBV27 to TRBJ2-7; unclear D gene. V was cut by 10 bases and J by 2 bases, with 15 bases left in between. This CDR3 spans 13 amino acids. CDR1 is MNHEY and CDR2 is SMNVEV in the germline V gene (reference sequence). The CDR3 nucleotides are TGTGCCACCGCCGCGGTTCGGACCTACGAGCAGTACTTC. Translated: CATAAVRTYEQYF.

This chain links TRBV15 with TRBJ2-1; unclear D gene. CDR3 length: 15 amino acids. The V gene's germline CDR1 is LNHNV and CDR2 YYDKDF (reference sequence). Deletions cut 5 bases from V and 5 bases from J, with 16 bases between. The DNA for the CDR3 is TGTGCCACCAGCTTACGCGGTTCATTTAACAATGAGCAGTTCTTC. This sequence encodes CATSLRGSFNNEQFF.

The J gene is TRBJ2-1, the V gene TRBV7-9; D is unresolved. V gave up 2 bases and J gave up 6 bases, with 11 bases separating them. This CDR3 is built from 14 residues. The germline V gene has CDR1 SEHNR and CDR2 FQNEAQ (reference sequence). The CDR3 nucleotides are TGTGCCAGCAGCTTATCCGGCGGATCCAATGAGCAGTTCTTC. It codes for CASSLSGGSNEQFF.

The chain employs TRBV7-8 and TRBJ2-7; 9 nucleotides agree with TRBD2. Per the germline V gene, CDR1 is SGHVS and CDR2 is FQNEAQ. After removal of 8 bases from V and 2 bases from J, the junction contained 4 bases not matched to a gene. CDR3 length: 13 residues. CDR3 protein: CASGRGRAYEQYF. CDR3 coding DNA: TGTGCCAGCGGGCGCGGGAGGGCCTACGAGCAGTACTTC.

CDR3 protein: CASSLFGEQYF. Here the CDR3 DNA reads TGTGCCAGCAGCTTATTCGGCGAGCAGTACTTC. The gene calls are TRBV7-9 and TRBJ2-7; no reliable D call. Between the trimmed V and J ends, which lost 2 bases and 6 bases, there was a span of 5 bases. The CDR3 runs to 11 residues. Germline V gives CDR1 SEHNR, CDR2 FQNEAQ (reference sequence).

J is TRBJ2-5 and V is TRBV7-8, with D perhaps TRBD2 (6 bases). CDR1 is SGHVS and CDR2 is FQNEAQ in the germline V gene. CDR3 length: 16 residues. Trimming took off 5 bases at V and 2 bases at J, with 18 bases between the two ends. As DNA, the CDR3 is TGTGCCAGCAGCCTTTTCGGGAGCCCGCTACAAGAGACCCAGTACTTC. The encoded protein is CASSLFGSPLQETQYF.

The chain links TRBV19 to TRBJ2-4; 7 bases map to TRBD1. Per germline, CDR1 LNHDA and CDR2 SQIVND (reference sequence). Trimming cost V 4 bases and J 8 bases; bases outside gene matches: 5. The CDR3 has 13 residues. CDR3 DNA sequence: TGTGCCAGTAGTAGACAGGGCCTTGACATTCAGTACTTC. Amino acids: CASSRQGLDIQYF.

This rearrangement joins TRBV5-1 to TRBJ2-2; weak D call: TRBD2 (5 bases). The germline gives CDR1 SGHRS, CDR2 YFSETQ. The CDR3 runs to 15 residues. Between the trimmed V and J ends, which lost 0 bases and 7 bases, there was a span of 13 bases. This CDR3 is CASSLAGETGGELFF. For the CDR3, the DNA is TGCGCCAGCAGCTTGGCCGGGGAGACGGGCGGGGAGCTGTTTTTT. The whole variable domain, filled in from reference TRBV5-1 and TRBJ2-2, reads KAGVTQTPRYLIKTRGQQVTLSCSPISGHRSVSWYQQTPGQGLQFLFEYFSETQRNKGNFPGRFSGRQFSNSRSEMNVSTLELGDSALYLCASSLAGETGGELFFGEGSRLTVL.

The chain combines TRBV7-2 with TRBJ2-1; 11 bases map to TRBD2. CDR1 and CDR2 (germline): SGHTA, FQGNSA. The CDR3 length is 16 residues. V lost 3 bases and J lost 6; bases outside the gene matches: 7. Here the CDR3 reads CASSLTSGVLVNEQFF. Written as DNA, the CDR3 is TGTGCCAGCAGCTTGACTAGCGGGGTTCTCGTCAATGAGCAGTTCTTC.

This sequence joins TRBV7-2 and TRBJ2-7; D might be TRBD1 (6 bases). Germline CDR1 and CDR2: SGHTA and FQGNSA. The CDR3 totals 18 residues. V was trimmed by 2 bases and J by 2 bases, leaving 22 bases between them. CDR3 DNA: TGTGCCAGCAGCTTATTGGCGAGAGGGGGTACGAAGGCCTACGAGCAGTACTTC. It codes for CASSLLARGGTKAYEQYF.

This CDR3 is CAISESGTSGSWGRETQYF. The CDR3 nucleotides read TGTGCCATCAGTGAGTCCGGGACTAGCGGGAGTTGGGGACGCGAGACCCAGTACTTC. The chain recombines TRBV10-3 with TRBJ2-5; 14 positions match TRBD2. Trimming took 0 bases from V and 5 from J; bases not matched to a gene: 11. Per germline, CDR1 ENHRY and CDR2 SYGVKD. This CDR3 has 19 residues.

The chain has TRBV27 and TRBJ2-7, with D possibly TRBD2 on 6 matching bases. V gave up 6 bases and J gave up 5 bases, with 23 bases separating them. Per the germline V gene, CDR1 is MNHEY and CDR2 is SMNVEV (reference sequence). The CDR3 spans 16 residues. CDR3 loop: CASRSYTGLPVDEQYF. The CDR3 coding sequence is TGTGCCAGCAGGTCCTATACGGGACTCCCAGTCGACGAGCAGTACTTC.

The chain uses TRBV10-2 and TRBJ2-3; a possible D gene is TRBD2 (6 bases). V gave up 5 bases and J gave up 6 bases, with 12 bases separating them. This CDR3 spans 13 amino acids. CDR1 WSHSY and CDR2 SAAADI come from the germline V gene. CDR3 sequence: CASSRLGGDTQYF. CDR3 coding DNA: TGCGCCAGCAGTCGGCTAGGAGGGGATACGCAGTATTTT.

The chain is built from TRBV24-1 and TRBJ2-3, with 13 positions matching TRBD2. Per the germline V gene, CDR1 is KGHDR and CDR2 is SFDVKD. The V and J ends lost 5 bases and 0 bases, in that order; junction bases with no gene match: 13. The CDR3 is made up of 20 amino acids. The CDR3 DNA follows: TGTGCCACCAGTGTAGGAAGAAGGACTAGCGGGGGAATTAGCACAGATACGCAGTATTTT. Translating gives CATSVGRRTSGGISTDTQYF.